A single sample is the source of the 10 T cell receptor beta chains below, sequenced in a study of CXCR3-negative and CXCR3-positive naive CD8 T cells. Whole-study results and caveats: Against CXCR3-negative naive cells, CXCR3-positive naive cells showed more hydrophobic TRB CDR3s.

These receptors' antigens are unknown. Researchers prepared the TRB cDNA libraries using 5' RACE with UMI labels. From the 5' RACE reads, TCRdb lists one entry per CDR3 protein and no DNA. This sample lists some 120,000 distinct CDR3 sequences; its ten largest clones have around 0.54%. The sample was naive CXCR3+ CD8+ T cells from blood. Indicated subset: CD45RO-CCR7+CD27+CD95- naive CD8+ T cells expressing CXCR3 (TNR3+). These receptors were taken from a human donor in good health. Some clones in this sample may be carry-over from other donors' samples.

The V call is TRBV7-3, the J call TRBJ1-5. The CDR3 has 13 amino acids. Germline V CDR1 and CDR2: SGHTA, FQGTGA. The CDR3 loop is CASSSGPNQPQHF.

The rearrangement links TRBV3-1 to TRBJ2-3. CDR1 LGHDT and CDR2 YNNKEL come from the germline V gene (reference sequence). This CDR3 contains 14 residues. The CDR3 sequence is CASRQDTNTDTQYF.

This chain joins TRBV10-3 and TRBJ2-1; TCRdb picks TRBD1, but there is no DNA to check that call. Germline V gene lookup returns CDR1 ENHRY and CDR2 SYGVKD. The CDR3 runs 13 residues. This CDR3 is CAIRQGADNEQFF.

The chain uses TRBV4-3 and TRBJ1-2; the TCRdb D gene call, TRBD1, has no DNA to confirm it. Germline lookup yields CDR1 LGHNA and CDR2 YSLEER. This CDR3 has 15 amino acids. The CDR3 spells CASSQVLTVSDGYTF.

The CDR3 protein is CASSLPGPTYEQYF. This sequence joins TRBV7-9 and TRBJ2-7; TCRdb outputs TRBD2, but without DNA this stays unchecked. The CDR3 contains 14 residues. Germline loops: CDR1 SEHNR, CDR2 FQNEAQ (reference sequence).

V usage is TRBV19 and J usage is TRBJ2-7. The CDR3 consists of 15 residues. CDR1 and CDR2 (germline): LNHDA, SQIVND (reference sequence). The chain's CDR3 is CASSETSAGTYEQYF.

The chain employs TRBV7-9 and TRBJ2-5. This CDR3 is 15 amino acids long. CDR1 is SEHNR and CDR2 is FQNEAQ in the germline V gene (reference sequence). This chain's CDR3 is CASSLGIPKGETQYF.

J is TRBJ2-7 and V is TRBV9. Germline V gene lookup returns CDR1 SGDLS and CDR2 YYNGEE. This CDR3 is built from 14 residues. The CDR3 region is CASSVGGDAYEQYF.

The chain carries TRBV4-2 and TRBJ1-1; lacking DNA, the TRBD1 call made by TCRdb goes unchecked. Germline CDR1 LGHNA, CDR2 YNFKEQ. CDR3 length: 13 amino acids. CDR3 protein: CASSPNRGYEAFF.

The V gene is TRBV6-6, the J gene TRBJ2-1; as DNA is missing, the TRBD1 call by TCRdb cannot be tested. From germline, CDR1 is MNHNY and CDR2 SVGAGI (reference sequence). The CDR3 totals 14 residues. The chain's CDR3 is CASSYQGPYNEQFF.